One sample yielded the 6 T cell receptor beta chains listed below, sequenced in a study of T cell repertoires in cytomegalovirus infection. TCRdb called the reads again in MiXCR, with one record for every CDR3 protein. The repertoire holds around 740,000 distinct CDR3 sequences, approximately 40% seen once, with around 2.8% in the top ten. Material: PBMCs. These receptors all stem from a human donor in good health (CMV status not recorded). Some clones in this sample may be carry-over from other donors' samples.

This clonotype was seen a handful of times. The chain combines TRBV28 with TRBJ1-1; the D gene is possibly TRBD1 (5 bases). Germline assignment: CDR1 MDHEN and CDR2 SYDVKM. The CDR3 length is 16 residues. V lost 3 bases and J 4 bases, leaving 18 bases between the germline ends. CDR3 bases: TGTGCCAGCAGTTTCCGCCCTTCAGAGGGGCGCACTGAAGCTTTCTTT. It specifies CASSFRPSEGRTEAFF.

The chain couples TRBV5-8 to TRBJ2-5; D may be TRBD2 (6 bases). This CDR3 is built from 15 residues. Per germline, CDR1 SGHTS and CDR2 YDEGEE. Trimming left V 4 bases short and J 3 bases short, with 16 bases between. The CDR3 protein is CASSHHTTGEETQYF. DNA of the CDR3: TGTGCCAGCAGCCATCATACGACGGGGGAAGAGACCCAGTACTTC.

The chain uses TRBV12-3 or TRBV12-4 and TRBJ1-1; tentative D call: TRBD1 (6 bases). V was shortened by 1 base and J by 0 bases, with 12 bases between the two germline ends. The CDR3 consists of 16 residues. Here the CDR3 DNA reads TGTGCCAGCAGTTTAGACGGACAGCTCATGAACACTGAAGCTTTCTTT. Encoded protein: CASSLDGQLMNTEAFF.

Concerning this clonotype itself: At one of its ends the junction is not consistent with the germline gene, which may arise from a read error. The chain is built from TRBV7-2 and TRBJ2-2; 9 nucleotides line up with TRBD1. Germline CDR1 SGHTA, CDR2 FQGNSA. This CDR3 contains 15 residues. DNA of the CDR3: TGTGCCAGCAGCCCGCGGGGACAGGGAACCGGGGAGCTGGTTTTT. Protein sequence: CASSPRGQGTGELVF.

V is TRBV6-5 and J is TRBJ1-1, with 7 positions matching TRBD1. Germline V gives CDR1 MNHEY, CDR2 SVGAGI. J gave up 3 bases and V 6 bases, and 7 bases lay outside the gene matches. The CDR3 totals 14 residues. CDR3 amino acids: CASRLGQIYTEAFF. CDR3 sequence (DNA): TGTGCCAGCAGATTGGGACAGATCTACACTGAAGCTTTCTTT.

This chain connects TRBV30 to TRBJ2-5; 10 nucleotides align to TRBD1. In germline, CDR1 is GTSNPN, CDR2 SVGIG (reference sequence). CDR3 length equals 13 residues. Trimming took 3 bases from V and 6 from J; bases not matched to a gene: 4. The CDR3 DNA follows: TGTGCCTGGAGGGGACAGGGGACGCAGACCCAGTACTTC. Translated, it gives CAWRGQGTQTQYF. Based on the CDR3 plus reference TRBV30 and TRBJ2-5, the full variable domain is SQTIHQWPATLVQPVGSPLSLECTVEGTSNPNLYWYRQAAGRGLQLLFYSVGIGQISSEVPQNLSASRPQDRQFILSSKKLLLSDSGFYLCAWRGQGTQTQYFGPGTRLLVL.